This T cell receptor (beta chain) was recovered during a study of cytotoxic CD8 clonotypes in ibrutinib-treated CLL. Study details: The patients, over ten relapsed/refractory and 15 treatment-naive, included about 18 who were IGHV unmutated. Study-level findings and limits: Circulating CD8+ T-cell counts were tracked by baseline clonality, which exceeded that of age-matched healthy donors.

The intended depth for sequencing was 1 in 200,000 to 1 in 1 million T cells. Sequenced by immunoSEQ multiplex PCR; TCRdb stores in-frame clones only, minus some. The sample contains about 150,000 clones, 79% of which appear only once. With regard to this clone: Its specificity is not known.

This CDR3 is 14 amino acids long. Germline loops: CDR1 ENHRY, CDR2 SYGVKD. The trim removed 5 bases at V and 7 bases at J, leaving 2 bases unmatched. Sequenced material: PBMCs, taken after 12 months of ibrutinib treatment. V is TRBV10-3 and J is TRBJ2-1; 13 bases fit TRBD2. The sequence was collected from a human donor with chronic lymphocytic leukemia. The CDR3 nucleotides are TGTGCCATCAGTTGGACTAGCGGGAGAAATGAGCAGTTCTTC. Translated, it gives CAISWTSGRNEQFF.